This T cell receptor beta chain is from a study of T cells after yellow fever vaccination. Study-level information: SMART-Seq v4 Ultra Low Input served to prepare low-cell-number fractions. Broader study findings: Most clones from primary vaccination were detected again post-booster (about 96% CD4, around 90% CD8). A secondary response was less intense yet reached its peak sooner, at day 5 versus 15.

The TCR cDNA carried a universal primer site and UMIs from 5'RACE template switching. Via MiXCR, TCRdb re-called the 5' RACE reads, giving one row per CDR3 protein. The sample lists hundreds of thousands of distinct CDR3 sequences, 13% occurring once. Trimming shortened V by 0 bases and J by 9 bases, and 12 bases separated the two germline ends. Germline CDR1 reads LGHDT; CDR2 reads YNNKEL (reference sequence). This CDR3 is built from 13 residues. Regarding this clonotype: The antigen is unknown.

Sequenced here: PBMCs, sampled on the day of the yellow fever booster vaccination. The gene calls are TRBV3-1 and TRBJ2-7; maybe TRBD2 (5 bases). The clonotype was recovered from a man aged 25 to 40 who received the YFV17D yellow fever vaccine. The CDR3 nucleotides read TGTGCCAGCAGCCAAGATGGAGGAGCGAGGCAGTACTTC. It encodes CASSQDGGARQYF.